This is a list of T cell receptor beta chains from one sample in a study of T cell repertoires in ileal Crohn's disease. The assay was immunoSEQ multiplex PCR, and TCRdb's table has in-frame clones only and misses some. The sample shows around 14,000 clones, under 80% of them seen only once. Sequencing was done on a sample of ileal tissue. The receptors were gathered from an adult with Crohn's disease. CDR3s include the opening cysteine and the closing phenylalanine or tryptophan. The D gene is left open where the match is weak. Size values are once, few and many counts, or a class for expanded clones, and some rows have none.

>TRBJ2-1|.|once|14|TRBV4-3
TGCGCCAGCAGCCAAGCACAGGGTGTCAATGAGCAGTTCTTC
CASSQAQGVNEQFF
>TRBJ2-3|.|.|13|TRBV19
TGTGCCAGTAGTATCGGAGCCACAGATACGCAGTATTTT
CASSIGATDTQYF
>TRBJ2-7|.|.|14|TRBV4-2
TGTGCCAGCAGCCCCTCTGGGCCACCCTACGAGCAGTACTTC
CASSPSGPPYEQYF
>TRBJ2-1|.|.|16|TRBV11-2
TGTGCCAGCAGCCCGTCCCGGGACAAGGGTCCGGGAGAGCAGTTCTTC
CASSPSRDKGPGEQFF
>TRBJ1-1|TRBD1|.|15|TRBV11-2
TGTGCCAGCAGCCAGCTGCGGACAGGGAACACTGAAGCTTTCTTT
CASSQLRTGNTEAFF
>TRBJ2-5|TRBD2|.|17|TRBV9
TGTGCCAGCAGCGCAGGGGATAGCGGGGGACTCCAAGAGACCCAGTACTTC
CASSAGDSGGLQETQYF
>TRBJ1-2|.|.|11|TRBV15
TGTGCCACCAGTGCGGGGTATGGCTACACCTTC
CATSAGYGYTF
>TRBJ1-2|TRBD1|.|16|TRBV7-9
TGTGCCAGCAGCTCCGGGACAGTACTCCCCCACTATGGCTACACCTTC
CASSSGTVLPHYGYTF
>TRBJ1-2|.|.|14|TRBV6-6
TGTGCCAGCAGTCCAACTGGAGGCGTCTATGGCTACACCTTC
CASSPTGGVYGYTF
>TRBJ2-2|TRBD2|.|16|TRBV5-6
TGTGCCAGCAGCTTGTGGCTAGCGGCGAACACCGGGGAGCTGTTTTTT
CASSLWLAANTGELFF
>TRBJ2-3|TRBD2|.|17|TRBV7-3
TGTGCCAGCAGCTTAAATCGGCTAGCGGGAGGGCACGATACGCAGTATTTT
CASSLNRLAGGHDTQYF
>TRBJ2-2|TRBD2|.|15|TRBV6-4
TGTGCCAGCAGTGCAGTAGCGGGAGTCACCGGGGAGCTGTTTTTT
CASSAVAGVTGELFF
>TRBJ2-7|.|.|15|TRBV6-6
TGTGCCAGCAGCCTCCCAGGGGCCAAGACCAACGAGCAGTACTTC
CASSLPGAKTNEQYF
>TRBJ2-7|.|.|12|TRBV6-5
TGTGCCGCTGGTCGGGGAAACTACGAGCAGTACTTC
CAAGRGNYEQYF
>TRBJ1-2|.|.|15|TRBV30
TGTGCCTGGAGCCCCGAGCAGGGGCAAGTCTATGGCTACACCTTC
CAWSPEQGQVYGYTF
>TRBJ1-2|.|.|14|TRBV2
TGTGCCAGCAGTGAAGCTAAAGGCGGCTATGGCTACACCTTC
CASSEAKGGYGYTF
>TRBJ2-5|TRBD2|few|16|TRBV2
TGTGCCAGCCTCTTCTTGCCGCGGGGGGCTGGGGAGACCCAGTACTTC
CASLFLPRGAGETQYF
>TRBJ2-7|TRBD1|.|14|TRBV23-1
TGCGCCAGCTTACAGGGGGCAGTGGCCTACGAGCAGTACTTC
CASLQGAVAYEQYF
>TRBJ1-2|.|.|15|TRBV4-3
TGCGCCAGCAGCCAATCCGGGCAGGGGTCGGGCGGCTACACCTTC
CASSQSGQGSGGYTF
>TRBJ2-6|.|.|17|TRBV11-2
TGTGCCAGCAGTCCTAGGCTATCTCCCTCTGGGGCCAACGTCCTGACTTTC
CASSPRLSPSGANVLTF
>TRBJ1-5|.|.|13|TRBV5-1
TGCGCCAGCAGCTTTGAGAGGGGGCAGCCCCAGCATTTT
CASSFERGQPQHF
>TRBJ1-1|TRBD1|.|17|TRBV5-4
TGTGCCAGCAGCTACGATGGGGACAGACCCTCGAACACTGAAGCTTTCTTT
CASSYDGDRPSNTEAFF
>TRBJ2-5|.|.|14|TRBV19
TGTGCCAGTAGTATACCCGGTAGCGTGAAGACCCAGTACTTC
CASSIPGSVKTQYF
>TRBJ2-7|.|.|18|TRBV6-1
TGTGCCAGCAGTGACGTCGGGTCCTGGTGGCGCGGTTTATACGAGCAGTACTTC
CASSDVGSWWRGLYEQYF
>TRBJ1-2|TRBD1|.|15|TRBV6-5
TGTGCCAGCAGTTACGCCGGGACAGGCCGTATGGGCTACACCTTC
CASSYAGTGRMGYTF
>TRBJ1-2|.|.|14|TRBV5-1
TGCGCCAGCAGCTTAGCGGACGGCGCCTATGGCTACACCTTC
CASSLADGAYGYTF
>TRBJ2-1|TRBD2|.|15|TRBV30
TGTGCCTGGAACGGACTAGCGGGAGGAGGTAATGAGCAGTTCTTC
CAWNGLAGGGNEQFF
>TRBJ2-1|.|few|12|TRBV30
TGTGCCTGGAGTTCCAGGCACAATGAGCAGTTCTTC
CAWSSRHNEQFF
>TRBJ1-1|.|.|16|TRBV10-3
TGTGCCAGGGAGGGACAAGACCTTGGTGGGGACACTGAAGCTTTCTTT
CAREGQDLGGDTEAFF
>TRBJ2-7|TRBD1|.|14|TRBV2
TGTGCCAGCAGTCGGGACAGGGGGCCACACGAGCAGTACTTC
CASSRDRGPHEQYF
>TRBJ2-1|.|.|13|TRBV19
TGTGCCAGTAGTGCGACTAGTTCCGGTGAGCAGTTCTTC
CASSATSSGEQFF
>TRBJ1-2|TRBD1|once|15|TRBV5-1
TGCGCCAGCAGCTTGGACAGGGGCCCTACCTATGGCTACACCTTC
CASSLDRGPTYGYTF
>TRBJ1-1|.|.|14|TRBV7-9
TGTGCCAGCAGAACCCTCCGAGAGAACACTGAAGCTTTCTTT
CASRTLRENTEAFF
>TRBJ2-2|.|.|13|TRBV7-9
TGTGCCAGCAGCTTTACGGGCACCGGGGAGCTGTTTTTT
CASSFTGTGELFF
>TRBJ2-3|TRBD2|once|13|TRBV29-1
TGCAGCGTCGAGACTAGCGGGACAGATACGCAGTATTTT
CSVETSGTDTQYF
>TRBJ1-2|.|.|14|TRBV6-5
TGTGCCAGCAGGGACGGGGGGGTCGACTATGGCTACACCTTC
CASRDGGVDYGYTF
>TRBJ2-2|TRBD2|.|14|TRBV30
TGTGCGGGGACTAGCGGAACAATCACCGGGGAGCTGTTTTTT
CAGTSGTITGELFF